Listed below are T cell receptor beta chains from one sample, sequenced in a study of tumor-infiltrating lymphocytes in localized non-small cell lung cancer. Libraries were prepared by immunoSEQ multiplex PCR; TCRdb keeps only in-frame clonotypes and omits some of them. The sample holds about 15,000 clones, approximately 70% seen once. The specimen sequenced was lung tumor tissue. These receptors were obtained from a human donor with non-small cell lung cancer. CDR3s include the opening cysteine and the closing phenylalanine or tryptophan. D genes are given only for firm matches. Rows may omit the clone size; those that give it use once, few, many or a size class.

V gene: TRBV5-4; J gene: TRBJ2-7; D gene: NA; clone size: NA; CDR3 DNA: TGTGCCAGCAGCTTGGCCGGCCGCCTAACCTACGAGCAGTACTTC; CDR3 protein: CASSLAGRLTYEQYF
V gene: TRBV5-1; J gene: TRBJ2-3; D gene: NA; clone size: NA; CDR3 DNA: TGCGCCAGCAGCTTGGTCGTTCCACATGCAGATACGCAGTATTTT; CDR3 protein: CASSLVVPHADTQYF
V gene: TRBV5-6; J gene: TRBJ2-2; D gene: TRBD2; clone size: NA; CDR3 DNA: TGTGCCAGCAGCCGGACTAGCGGGAGGCATGGCACCGGGGAGCTGTTTTTT; CDR3 protein: CASSRTSGRHGTGELFF
V gene: TRBV2; J gene: TRBJ2-7; D gene: NA; clone size: once; CDR3 DNA: TGTGCCACCCTACGAAGAGGGGAATCCTACGAGCAGTACTTC; CDR3 protein: CATLRRGESYEQYF
V gene: TRBV10-2; J gene: TRBJ2-3; D gene: TRBD2; clone size: NA; CDR3 DNA: TGCGCCAGCAGTGATTGGCTAGCGGGGGTGGGACGCACAGATACGCAGTATTTT; CDR3 protein: CASSDWLAGVGRTDTQYF
V gene: TRBV11-3; J gene: TRBJ2-1; D gene: TRBD2; clone size: NA; CDR3 DNA: TGTGCCAGCACTAGCGGGAATACAGATGGGCAGTTCTTC; CDR3 protein: CASTSGNTDGQFF
V gene: TRBV5-8; J gene: TRBJ2-1; D gene: TRBD1; clone size: once; CDR3 DNA: TGTGCCAGCGGGACAGGGGGCCCGGGAGGCCACTTTGAGCAGTTCTTC; CDR3 protein: CASGTGGPGGHFEQFF
V gene: TRBV10-3; J gene: TRBJ1-3; D gene: NA; clone size: once; CDR3 DNA: TGTGCCATCTCGTCGGATGGAAACACCATATATTTT; CDR3 protein: CAISSDGNTIYF
V gene: TRBV5-1; J gene: TRBJ2-7; D gene: TRBD1; clone size: few; CDR3 DNA: TGCGCCAGCAGCCCGGCGGACAGGCCTTCCTACGAGCAGTACTTC; CDR3 protein: CASSPADRPSYEQYF
V gene: TRBV7-8; J gene: TRBJ1-3; D gene: NA; clone size: NA; CDR3 DNA: TGTGCCAGCAGCCCCCCGTGGGGCAGTCGATCCTCTGGAAACACCATATATTTT; CDR3 protein: CASSPPWGSRSSGNTIYF
V gene: TRBV30; J gene: TRBJ1-4; D gene: NA; clone size: NA; CDR3 DNA: TGTGCCTGGAGTGCCGGGACCCAAAATGAAAAACTGTTTTTT; CDR3 protein: CAWSAGTQNEKLFF
V gene: TRBV7-2; J gene: TRBJ2-1; D gene: NA; clone size: NA; CDR3 DNA: TGTGCCAGCAGCCAAGACTCTTTATACAATGAGCAGTTCTTC; CDR3 protein: CASSQDSLYNEQFF
V gene: TRBV27; J gene: TRBJ2-2; D gene: NA; clone size: few; CDR3 DNA: TGTGCCAGCAGACTATACGGGGAGCTGTTTTTT; CDR3 protein: CASRLYGELFF
V gene: TRBV5-4; J gene: TRBJ1-5; D gene: TRBD1; clone size: NA; CDR3 DNA: TGTGCCAGCAGCCGACAGGGGGCGGGTCAGCCCCAGCATTTT; CDR3 protein: CASSRQGAGQPQHF
V gene: TRBV2; J gene: TRBJ2-1; D gene: TRBD2; clone size: NA; CDR3 DNA: TGTGCCAGTCTGGAAACCTCCGGGACTAGCGTCGATAGCTCCTACAATGAGCAGTTCTTC; CDR3 protein: CASLETSGTSVDSSYNEQFF
V gene: TRBV18; J gene: TRBJ2-2; D gene: TRBD2; clone size: NA; CDR3 DNA: TGTGCCAGCTCACTAGGACTAGTTCCCACCGGGGAGCTGTTTTTT; CDR3 protein: CASSLGLVPTGELFF
V gene: TRBV29-1; J gene: TRBJ2-7; D gene: NA; clone size: NA; CDR3 DNA: TGCAGCGCCAACCTACCCGGGTCCTCCTACGAGCAGTACTTC; CDR3 protein: CSANLPGSSYEQYF
V gene: TRBV6-5; J gene: TRBJ1-1; D gene: NA; clone size: NA; CDR3 DNA: TGTGCCAGCAGTTATCAGGGGATGAACACTGAAGCTTTCTTT; CDR3 protein: CASSYQGMNTEAFF
V gene: TRBV5-6; J gene: TRBJ2-1; D gene: NA; clone size: NA; CDR3 DNA: TGTGCCAGCAGCGGAGAGACAGGAGGACTAGTCAATGAGCAGTTCTTC; CDR3 protein: CASSGETGGLVNEQFF
V gene: TRBV7-6; J gene: TRBJ2-1; D gene: NA; clone size: few; CDR3 DNA: TGTGCCAGCAGCTTTCCCGGAGAGCAGTTCTTC; CDR3 protein: CASSFPGEQFF
V gene: TRBV6-5; J gene: TRBJ2-5; D gene: TRBD2; clone size: NA; CDR3 DNA: TGTGCCAGCACCCAGGGGACTAGTTTAGAGACCCAGTACTTC; CDR3 protein: CASTQGTSLETQYF
V gene: TRBV19; J gene: TRBJ2-3; D gene: NA; clone size: NA; CDR3 DNA: TGTGCCAGTAGTATCGGGGGCAGAGTGACAGATACGCAGTATTTT; CDR3 protein: CASSIGGRVTDTQYF
V gene: TRBV7-2; J gene: TRBJ2-3; D gene: NA; clone size: NA; CDR3 DNA: TGTGCCACTTGTGAGGTAACGGGGGATACGCAGTATTTT; CDR3 protein: CATCEVTGDTQYF
V gene: TRBV10-3; J gene: TRBJ1-2; D gene: NA; clone size: NA; CDR3 DNA: TGTGCCATCAGTGAGACGGATCAGGCTAACTATGGCTACACCTTC; CDR3 protein: CAISETDQANYGYTF
V gene: TRBV15; J gene: TRBJ1-5; D gene: NA; clone size: NA; CDR3 DNA: TGTGCCACCTCCGGACAGAAGGGCAATCAGCCCCAGCATTTT; CDR3 protein: CATSGQKGNQPQHF
V gene: TRBV11-1; J gene: TRBJ1-1; D gene: NA; clone size: NA; CDR3 DNA: TGTGCCAGCGGGGGGGCGCGTGCTGAAGCTTTCTTT; CDR3 protein: CASGGARAEAFF
V gene: TRBV2; J gene: TRBJ2-1; D gene: NA; clone size: few; CDR3 DNA: TGTGCCAGCAGTACCCTTTACGGTGGCCAAGAGCAGTTCTTC; CDR3 protein: CASSTLYGGQEQFF
V gene: TRBV2; J gene: TRBJ1-2; D gene: NA; clone size: NA; CDR3 DNA: TGTGCCAGGGTTTATAGCGATAGGTTGGCCTACACCTTC; CDR3 protein: CARVYSDRLAYTF
V gene: TRBV18; J gene: TRBJ2-1; D gene: NA; clone size: NA; CDR3 DNA: TGTGCCAGCTCACCGCCAGGGTCGGCCTACAATGAGCAGTTCTTC; CDR3 protein: CASSPPGSAYNEQFF
V gene: TRBV18; J gene: TRBJ1-1; D gene: NA; clone size: NA; CDR3 DNA: TGTGCCAGCTCAAGTATAGAATTGGACACTGAAGCTTTCTTT; CDR3 protein: CASSSIELDTEAFF
V gene: TRBV7-9; J gene: TRBJ2-3; D gene: NA; clone size: few; CDR3 DNA: TGTGCCAGCAGCTTTAGAATAGCGCCAGATATTAGCACAGATACGCAGTATTTT; CDR3 protein: CASSFRIAPDISTDTQYF
V gene: TRBV15; J gene: TRBJ2-6; D gene: NA; clone size: NA; CDR3 DNA: TGTGCCACCAGCACCCGACGGACAACTGGGGCCAACGTCCTGACTTTC; CDR3 protein: CATSTRRTTGANVLTF
V gene: TRBV27; J gene: TRBJ1-5; D gene: NA; clone size: few; CDR3 DNA: TGTGCCAGCGGTTTTTCACGGTCCAATCAGCCCCAGCATTTT; CDR3 protein: CASGFSRSNQPQHF
V gene: TRBV18; J gene: TRBJ1-5; D gene: NA; clone size: NA; CDR3 DNA: TGTGCCAGCTCACCCACAGCGGGAAGCAATCAGCCCCAGCATTTT; CDR3 protein: CASSPTAGSNQPQHF
V gene: TRBV7-8; J gene: TRBJ2-3; D gene: NA; clone size: few; CDR3 DNA: TGTGCCAGCAGCTTAGGGGTTAGCGACTCCTCAGATACGCAGTATTTT; CDR3 protein: CASSLGVSDSSDTQYF
V gene: TRBV7-2; J gene: TRBJ1-5; D gene: NA; clone size: NA; CDR3 DNA: TGTGCCAGCAGCTCGGACAGTCTACTTAGCAATCAGCCCCAGCATTTT; CDR3 protein: CASSSDSLLSNQPQHF
V gene: TRBV2; J gene: TRBJ2-5; D gene: NA; clone size: few; CDR3 DNA: TGTGCCATCCAGAGCGGTAGGGGGGAGACCCAGTACTTC; CDR3 protein: CAIQSGRGETQYF
V gene: TRBV6-6; J gene: TRBJ1-1; D gene: NA; clone size: NA; CDR3 DNA: TGTGCCAGCAGTTACTCAGGGAGACCCGAAGCTTTCTTT; CDR3 protein: CASSYSGRPEAFF
V gene: TRBV5-6; J gene: TRBJ1-2; D gene: NA; clone size: NA; CDR3 DNA: TGTGCCAGCACACTACCAAGAACAGACACCCCCAGCTATGGCTACACCTTC; CDR3 protein: CASTLPRTDTPSYGYTF
V gene: TRBV7-3; J gene: TRBJ2-4; D gene: NA; clone size: NA; CDR3 DNA: TGTGCCAGCAGCTCCCCCACCTCGAACATTCAGTACTTC; CDR3 protein: CASSSPTSNIQYF
V gene: TRBV5-4; J gene: TRBJ2-7; D gene: TRBD1; clone size: NA; CDR3 DNA: TGTGCCAGCAGCGCCCGGGACAGGGGTTACGAGCAGTACTTC; CDR3 protein: CASSARDRGYEQYF
V gene: TRBV30; J gene: TRBJ2-6; D gene: NA; clone size: NA; CDR3 DNA: TGTGCCTGGGGACGGATGACCAACGTCCTGACTTTC; CDR3 protein: CAWGRMTNVLTF
V gene: TRBV10-3; J gene: TRBJ2-7; D gene: NA; clone size: once; CDR3 DNA: TGTGCCATCAGTGGGGACGGTCGACTCTCCGAGCAGTACTTC; CDR3 protein: CAISGDGRLSEQYF
V gene: TRBV7-7; J gene: TRBJ2-1; D gene: TRBD1; clone size: few; CDR3 DNA: TGTGCTAGCAGCCGGGGACAGGCCGATAATGAGCAGTTCTTC; CDR3 protein: CASSRGQADNEQFF
V gene: TRBV5-1; J gene: TRBJ2-5; D gene: TRBD1; clone size: NA; CDR3 DNA: TGCGCCAGCAGCAGAACAGGGGGAAAAGAGACCCAGTACTTC; CDR3 protein: CASSRTGGKETQYF
V gene: TRBV6-1; J gene: TRBJ2-3; D gene: TRBD2; clone size: NA; CDR3 DNA: TGTGCCAGCAGTGGGGGGACTAGCGGAACCAAGAAGCAGTATTTT; CDR3 protein: CASSGGTSGTKKQYF
V gene: TRBV7-9; J gene: TRBJ2-7; D gene: TRBD1; clone size: NA; CDR3 DNA: TGTGCCAGCAGCTTAGCGGCAGGGGGCCTCTACGAGCAGTACTTC; CDR3 protein: CASSLAAGGLYEQYF